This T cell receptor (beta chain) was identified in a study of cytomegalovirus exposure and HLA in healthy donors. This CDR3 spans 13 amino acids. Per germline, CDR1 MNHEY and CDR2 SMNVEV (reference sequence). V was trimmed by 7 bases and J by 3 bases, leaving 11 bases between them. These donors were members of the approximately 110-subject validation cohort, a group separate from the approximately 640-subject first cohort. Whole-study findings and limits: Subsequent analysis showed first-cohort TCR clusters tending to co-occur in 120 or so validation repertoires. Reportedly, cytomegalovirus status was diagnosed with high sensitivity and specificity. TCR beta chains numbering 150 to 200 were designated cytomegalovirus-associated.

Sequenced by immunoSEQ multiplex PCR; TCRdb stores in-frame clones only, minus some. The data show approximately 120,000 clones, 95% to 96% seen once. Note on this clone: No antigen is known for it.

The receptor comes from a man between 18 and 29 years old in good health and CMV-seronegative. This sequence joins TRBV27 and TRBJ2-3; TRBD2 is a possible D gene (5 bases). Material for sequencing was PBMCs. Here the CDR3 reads CASTDSGTDTQYF. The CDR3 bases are TGTGCCAGCACGGACTCGGGGACAGATACGCAGTATTTT.